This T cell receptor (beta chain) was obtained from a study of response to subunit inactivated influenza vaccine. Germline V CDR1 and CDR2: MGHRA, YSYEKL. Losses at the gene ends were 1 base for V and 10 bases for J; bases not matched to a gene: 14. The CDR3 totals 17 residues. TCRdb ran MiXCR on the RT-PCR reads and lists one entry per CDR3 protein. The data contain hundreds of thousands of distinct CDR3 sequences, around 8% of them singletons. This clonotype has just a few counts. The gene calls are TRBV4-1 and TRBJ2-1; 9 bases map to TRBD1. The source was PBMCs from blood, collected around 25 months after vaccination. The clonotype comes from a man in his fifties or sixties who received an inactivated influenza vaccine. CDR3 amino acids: CASSQGYLGQGSPEQFF. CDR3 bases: TGCGCCAGCAGCCAAGGTTATTTAGGACAGGGGTCTCCGGAGCAGTTCTTC.